Listed below are T cell receptor beta chains from one sample, sequenced in a study of T cell repertoires in cytomegalovirus infection. From the reads, TCRdb called clonotypes with MiXCR, one entry per CDR3 protein. This sample has around 550,000 distinct CDR3 sequences; around a quarter occur once, and the top ten carry 13%. Source material: PBMCs. The receptors were sampled from a human donor in good health (CMV status not recorded). Some clones in this sample may be carry-over from other donors' samples. CDR3s include the opening cysteine and the closing phenylalanine or tryptophan. The D gene is left open where the match is weak. Expanded clones get a size class; other rows say once, few or many, or leave the size out.

j_gene,v_gene,d_gene,abundance,CDR3nt,CDR3aa
TRBJ1-2,TRBV4-3,TRBD1,few,TGCGCCAGCAGCCAAGATTCCCGTACAGGGGATTTATATGGCTACACCTTC,CASSQDSRTGDLYGYTF
TRBJ2-7,TRBV7-6,-,many,TGTGCCAGCAGTTCGGACAGCTCCTACGAGCAGTACTTC,CASSSDSSYEQYF
TRBJ2-1,TRBV6-5,-,-,TGTGCCAGCAGTTTTCGCGTGGGTCTAGGACATGAGCAGTTCTTC,CASSFRVGLGHEQFF
TRBJ2-1,TRBV19,TRBD2,-,TGTGCCAGTAGTCTAACCGGACTAGCGGGAGACAATGAGCAGTTCTTC,CASSLTGLAGDNEQFF
TRBJ1-2,TRBV12-5,-,few,TGTGCTAGTGGTTTGGGTACGACCTACGAAGGGGTTTTTACCTTC,CASGLGTTYEGVFTF
TRBJ2-1,TRBV6-1,-,-,TGTGCCAGCAGGACTAGTGTATACAATGAGCAGTTCTTC,CASRTSVYNEQFF
TRBJ2-5,TRBV10-2,TRBD2,few,TGCGCCAGCAGTGTATTAGCGGGAGGAGGCGAGACCCAGTACTTC,CASSVLAGGGETQYF
TRBJ2-2,TRBV19,TRBD2,-,TGTGCCAGTAGTATAGGAGCGGGAGAGGTCCACGGGGAGCTGTTTTTT,CASSIGAGEVHGELFF
TRBJ2-1,TRBV2,-,-,TGTGCCAGCAGTAGATGGACTATTTTGGAGTTCTTC,CASSRWTILEFF
TRBJ2-1,TRBV7-2,-,few,TGTGCCAGCAGGTCGGGCCCTTTTAGCTCCTACAATGAGCAGTTCTTC,CASRSGPFSSYNEQFF
TRBJ2-3,TRBV28,TRBD2,-,TGTGCCAGCAGCCGGGGACTAGCGGTTGCAGATACGCAGTATTTT,CASSRGLAVADTQYF
TRBJ1-2,TRBV7-6,TRBD1,many,TGTGCCAGCAGCTTTGGACAGGGTTCGAATGGCTACACCTTC,CASSFGQGSNGYTF
TRBJ2-5,TRBV4-2,TRBD1,-,TGTGCCAGCAGCCCGGAGGGGACAGGGGGCATGGAGACCCAGTACTTC,CASSPEGTGGMETQYF
TRBJ1-4,TRBV24-1,-,few,TGTGCCACCAGTGATCCACAGGTCGAGAATGAAAAACTGTTTTTT,CATSDPQVENEKLFF
TRBJ1-2,TRBV20-1,-,once,TGCAGTGCTAGACCCCAAAGGGAGGGGGAAAACTATGGCTACACCTTC,CSARPQREGENYGYTF
TRBJ1-2,TRBV20-1,TRBD1,-,TGCAGTGCTGTGGACAGGGGGCTTGGCTACACCTTC,CSAVDRGLGYTF
TRBJ2-4,TRBV4-1,-,-,TGCGCCAGCAGCCACCGTGCTGTCGACGTTCAGTACTTC,CASSHRAVDVQYF
TRBJ2-1,TRBV19,-,few,TGTGCCAGTAGCCTATTTAGTCGGACAAGCTCCTACAATGAGCAGTTCTTC,CASSLFSRTSSYNEQFF
TRBJ2-5,TRBV29-1,-,-,TGCAGCGTTCTCCGAAGCCCCGAGGTGGAGACCCAGTACTTC,CSVLRSPEVETQYF